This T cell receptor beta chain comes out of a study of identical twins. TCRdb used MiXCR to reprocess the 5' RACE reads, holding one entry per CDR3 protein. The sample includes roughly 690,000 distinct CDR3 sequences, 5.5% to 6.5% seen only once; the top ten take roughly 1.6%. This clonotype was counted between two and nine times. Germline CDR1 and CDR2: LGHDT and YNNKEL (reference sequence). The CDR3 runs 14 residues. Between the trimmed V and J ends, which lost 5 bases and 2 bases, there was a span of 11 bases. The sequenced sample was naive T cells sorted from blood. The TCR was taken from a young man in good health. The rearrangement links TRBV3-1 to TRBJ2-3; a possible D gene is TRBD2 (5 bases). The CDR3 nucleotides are TGTGCCAGCAGCGACGGACTGGCCACAGATACGCAGTATTTT. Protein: CASSDGLATDTQYF.